One sample yielded the 20 T cell receptor beta chains listed below, sequenced in a study of blood T cell repertoires in COVID-19. Generated by immunoSEQ multiplex PCR, the TCRdb table keeps only in-frame clones and is missing some. The sample shows about 190,000 clones, more than 75% of them seen only once. The specimen sequenced was peripheral blood. The source of these receptors is an older woman with COVID-19, enrolled during active disease.

This clone was seen a single time. The rearrangement joins TRBV9 to TRBJ2-3; 7 positions match TRBD2. CDR1 is SGDLS, CDR2 YYNGEE, per germline. V trimming: 0 bases; J trimming: 2 bases; junction bases outside the gene matches: 6. The CDR3 has 16 amino acids. The DNA of the CDR3 is TGTGCCAGCAGCGTAGGTGCTAGCGGAGACACAGATACGCAGTATTTT. It yields the protein CASSVGASGDTDTQYF.

The chain joins TRBV19 to TRBJ2-3; tentative D call: TRBD2 (5 bases). Per the germline V gene, CDR1 is LNHDA and CDR2 is SQIVND (reference sequence). The CDR3 has 16 residues. V lost 5 bases and J 0 bases, leaving 15 bases between the germline ends. CDR3 protein: CASSGGQTASTDTQYF. CDR3 DNA sequence: TGTGCCAGTAGTGGCGGGCAGACGGCTAGCACAGATACGCAGTATTTT. Using reference TRBV19 and TRBJ2-3 for the parts outside the CDR3, the full variable domain is DGGITQSPKYLFRKEGQNVTLSCEQNLNHDAMYWYRQDPGQGLRLIYYSQIVNDFQKGDIAEGYSVSREKKESFPLTVTSAQKNPTAFYLCASSGGQTASTDTQYFGPGTRLTVL.

This clone was seen more than once but under ten times. This rearrangement joins TRBV5-1 to TRBJ1-1; 8 bases agree with TRBD1. Germline trimming cut 0 bases from V and 1 base from J; bases unmatched to any gene: 8. This CDR3 has 17 residues. Germline-derived CDR1 and CDR2 are SGHRS and YFSETQ. Written as DNA, the CDR3 is TGCGCCAGCAGCTTGGCAACCCACGGACAGGGGAACACTGAAGCTTTCTTT. This encodes CASSLATHGQGNTEAFF.

The chain is built from TRBV19 and TRBJ2-2, with TRBD1 matching over 9 bases. This CDR3 contains 15 residues. With 5 bases clipped from V and 6 bases from J, the junction kept 7 bases outside the gene matches. Per germline, CDR1 LNHDA and CDR2 SQIVND (reference sequence). In DNA, the CDR3 is TGTGCCAGTAGTCCACAACGGACAGGGGCCGGGGAGCTGTTTTTT. Amino acid sequence: CASSPQRTGAGELFF.

This clone has just a few counts. V is TRBV6-2 or TRBV6-3 and J is TRBJ2-5; D might be TRBD2 (6 bases). The CDR3 has 13 residues. V was trimmed by 4 bases and J by 5 bases, leaving 11 bases between them. Looked up from germline, CDR1 is MNHEY and CDR2 is SVGEGT. As DNA, the CDR3 is TGTGCCAGCAGTTCTTTAGGGAGGGAGACCCAGTACTTC. It translates to CASSSLGRETQYF.

The gene calls are TRBV3-1 (or the pseudogene TRBV3-2) and TRBJ1-4, with a weak D call TRBD1 (6 bases). Germline loops: CDR1 LGHDT, CDR2 YNNKEL (reference sequence). CDR3 length: 14 residues. Deletions cut 2 bases from V and 5 bases from J, with 9 bases between. The CDR3 bases are TGTGCCAGCAGCCAAAGGACAGAGAATGAAAAACTGTTTTTT. As protein: CASSQRTENEKLFF.

The V and J genes are TRBV10-3 and TRBJ2-7, with a tentative D call TRBD2 (5 bases). V was trimmed by 10 bases and J by 3 bases, leaving 16 bases between them. The length of the CDR3 is 13 residues. CDR1 is ENHRY, CDR2 SYGVKD, per germline. CDR3 protein: CATKGSVNYEQYF. DNA of the CDR3: TGTGCCACCAAGGGTAGCGTCAACTACGAGCAGTACTTC.

The chain recombines TRBV7-9 with TRBJ1-1, with D possibly being TRBD1 (5 bases). The CDR3 contains 14 residues. V lost 5 bases and J lost 1, with 11 bases in between. Germline V gene data show CDR1 as SEHNR and CDR2 as FQNEAQ (reference sequence). The CDR3 loop is CASSPHTGNTEAFF. DNA for the CDR3: TGTGCCAGCAGCCCACACACAGGGAACACTGAAGCTTTCTTT. The complete variable domain, with remaining parts taken from reference TRBV7-9 and TRBJ1-1, reads DTGVSQNPRHKITKRGQNVTFRCDPISEHNRLYWYRQTLGQGPEFLTYFQNEAQLEKSRLLSDRFSAERPKGSFSTLEIQRTEQGDSAMYLCASSPHTGNTEAFFGQGTRLTVV.

The rearrangement links TRBV4-3 to TRBJ1-1, with a tentative D call TRBD1 (6 bases). V was clipped by 5 bases and J by 3 bases, with 10 bases between them. CDR1 is LGHNA and CDR2 is YSLEER in the germline V gene. The CDR3 covers 13 residues. CDR3 sequence (DNA): TGCGCCAGCAGCAGTCAGGGGTACACTGAAGCTTTCTTT. Its translation: CASSSQGYTEAFF.

This clone occurred once. The CDR3 sequence is CASSLKAGAYEQYF. CDR3 nucleotides: TGTGCCAGCAGTTTAAAGGCAGGGGCCTACGAGCAGTACTTC. V is TRBV27 and J is TRBJ2-7, with D possibly being TRBD1 (6 bases). Germline CDR1 MNHEY, CDR2 SMNVEV (reference sequence). This CDR3 region has 14 residues. Trimming stripped 2 bases from V and 2 bases from J, with 10 bases between.

The V gene is TRBV30, the J gene TRBJ2-1; 14 bases map to TRBD2. The CDR3 loop spans 16 amino acids. Trimming took 8 bases from V and 2 from J; bases not matched to a gene: 8. CDR1 and CDR2 (germline): GTSNPN, SVGIG (reference sequence). The CDR3 is CALGLAGDVTYNEQFF. The CDR3 bases are TGTGCCCTGGGACTAGCGGGAGATGTCACCTACAATGAGCAGTTCTTC.

J is TRBJ1-2 and V is TRBV19; 9 nucleotides agree with TRBD1. V lost 5 bases, J lost 2 bases, and 6 bases stayed unmatched. This CDR3 spans 15 amino acids. Germline values: CDR1 LNHDA, CDR2 SQIVND (reference sequence). CDR3 protein: CASSPGTGINYGYTF. The CDR3 nucleotides are TGTGCCAGTAGTCCTGGGACAGGGATAAACTATGGCTACACCTTC.

V gene TRBV3-1 (or the pseudogene TRBV3-2) combines with J gene TRBJ2-1, with 15 bases identical to TRBD2. In germline, CDR1 is LGHDT, CDR2 YNNKEL (reference sequence). This CDR3 is 16 amino acids long. V shed 4 bases, J shed 8 bases, and the junction held 6 bases outside the gene matches. The CDR3 is CASSPGLAGGWYEQFF. The CDR3 bases are TGTGCCAGCAGCCCGGGACTAGCGGGGGGTTGGTATGAGCAGTTCTTC.

V is TRBV27 and J is TRBJ2-7, with D possibly TRBD1 on 5 matching bases. In germline, CDR1 is MNHEY, CDR2 SMNVEV (reference sequence). Deletions cut 5 bases from V and 3 bases from J, with 11 bases between. There are 13 residues in the CDR3. CDR3 bases: TGTGCCAGCAGTCCCTATAGGGGCTACGAGCAGTACGTC. Its translation is CASSPYRGYEQYV.

A few counts support this clone. The chain has TRBV11-2 and TRBJ2-7; D is perhaps TRBD1 (5 bases). CDR3 length: 13 amino acids. Germline CDR1 SGHAT, CDR2 FQNNGV. Trimming removed 3 bases at V and 3 bases at J, with 9 bases between. The CDR3 protein is CASSFQGDYEQYF. The CDR3 nucleotides read TGTGCCAGCAGCTTTCAGGGTGACTACGAGCAGTACTTC.

This chain uses TRBV20-1 with TRBJ2-1; no definite D call. Germline lookup yields CDR1 DFQATT and CDR2 SNEGSKA (reference sequence). Trimming left V 3 bases short and J 7 bases short, with 13 bases between. The CDR3 runs 13 residues. CDR3 bases: TGCAGTGCTAGTGCCCCCCAATTTAATGAGCAGTTCTTC. It yields the protein CSASAPQFNEQFF.

The rearrangement joins TRBV7-6 to TRBJ2-2; 8 bases map to TRBD1. Germline values: CDR1 SGHVS, CDR2 FNYEAQ. The V segment lost 4 bases and the J segment 7 bases; nucleotides outside the gene matches: 8. CDR3 length: 15 amino acids. The CDR3 is CASSSQSGGNGELFF. In DNA form, the CDR3 reads TGTGCCAGCAGCTCGCAGTCAGGGGGCAACGGGGAGCTGTTTTTT.

This clone was found a few times. The chain links TRBV7-3 to TRBJ2-7; possible D gene TRBD1, 5 bases. CDR1 is SGHTA, CDR2 FQGTGA, per germline. The CDR3 has 16 residues. Trimming took off 5 bases at V and 0 bases at J, with 17 bases between the two ends. Here the CDR3 reads CASSLTGHSTSYEQYF. In DNA, the CDR3 is TGTGCCAGCAGCCTTACAGGACACTCCACCTCCTACGAGCAGTACTTC.

The CDR3 reads CASSPLAGMGTVNEKLFF. CDR3 DNA: TGTGCCAGCTCACCCCTTGCCGGAATGGGGACAGTGAATGAAAAACTGTTTTTT. The chain combines TRBV18 with TRBJ1-4, with TRBD1 matching 7 bases. The CDR3 length is 18 residues. Per germline, CDR1 KGHSH and CDR2 LQKENI. With V trimmed by 3 bases and J by 5 bases, 15 bases remained unmatched. The entire variable domain, with the rest obtained from reference TRBV18 and TRBJ1-4, is as follows: NAGVMQNPRHLVRRRGQEARLRCSPMKGHSHVYWYRQLPEEGLKFMVYLQKENIIDESGMPKERFSAEFPKEGPSILRIQQVVRGDSAAYFCASSPLAGMGTVNEKLFFGSGTQLSVL.

CDR3 region: CASSGPSLVWETQYF. Here the CDR3 DNA reads TGTGCCAGCAGCGGCCCTTCACTAGTTTGGGAGACCCAGTACTTC. This sequence joins TRBV2 and TRBJ2-5, with TRBD2 as a possible D gene (5 bases). Germline V gene sequence: CDR1 SNHLY, CDR2 FYNNEI. The CDR3 runs 15 residues. The V and J ends lost 6 bases and 5 bases respectively, with 19 bases between them.